The 12 T cell receptor beta chains presented below share a single source sample, sequenced in a study of control samples from healthy donors and cancer patients (dated by TCRdb to 2018 to 2020). Library preparation used the immunoSEQ multiplex PCR assay. The clones in this table, taken by TCRdb from immuneACCESS, are in-frame only. Not every clone is retained; where verified, under half of the shortfall comes from an unresolved V gene, and the cause of the rest is unknown. Present in this sample are about 160,000 clones, 96% of which were seen just once. Of the sample, approximately 0.93% is held by the ten largest clones. What was sequenced was blood. Receptors originate from a woman in her thirties in good health.

CDR3 amino acids: CASSQGRQGKTEAFF. The CDR3 DNA reads as TGCGCCAGCAGCCAGGGTAGGCAGGGGAAGACTGAAGCTTTCTTT. The V and J genes are TRBV4-1 and TRBJ1-1; perhaps TRBD1 as D (6 bases). The CDR3 is made up of 15 amino acids. Trimming pared 3 bases from V and 5 bases from J, leaving 16 bases between. CDR1 and CDR2 from the germline V gene are MGHRA and YSYEKL.

This clone occurred once. The chain links TRBV7-6 to TRBJ2-7; 8 nucleotides line up with TRBD2. The CDR3 consists of 14 residues. Germline-derived CDR1 and CDR2 are SGHVS and FNYEAQ. The V segment lost 0 bases and the J segment 6 bases; nucleotides outside the gene matches: 4. This CDR3 is CASSLASGTSEQYF. The CDR3 DNA follows: TGTGCCAGCAGCTTAGCTAGCGGGACAAGCGAGCAGTACTTC.

The genes are TRBV5-4 and TRBJ2-1; 10 bases are a match to TRBD1. This CDR3 region has 16 residues. V gave up 4 bases and J gave up 0 bases; unmatched junction bases: 4. Germline assignment: CDR1 SGHNT and CDR2 YYREEE (reference sequence). The CDR3 region is CASSDRTGGSYNEQFF. As DNA, the CDR3 is TGTGCCAGCAGCGACCGGACAGGGGGCTCCTACAATGAGCAGTTCTTC.

The sample holds one count of this clone. The V and J genes are TRBV2 and TRBJ2-1; TRBD2 agrees at 8 bases. This CDR3 has 18 amino acids. Unmatched junction bases numbered 14, after V lost 7 bases and J lost 0 bases. The germline V gene encodes CDR1 SNHLY and CDR2 FYNNEI. CDR3 protein: CASIRTSKLSSSYNEQFF. CDR3 DNA sequence: TGTGCCAGCATCCGGACTAGCAAACTATCCAGCTCCTACAATGAGCAGTTCTTC.

The chain is built from TRBV25-1 and TRBJ2-2; D call uncertain. V was cut by 4 bases and J by 4 bases, with 7 bases left in between. CDR1 is MGHDK, CDR2 SYGVNS, per germline. The CDR3 length is 13 residues. CDR3 nucleotides: TGTGCCAGCAGTGGAGTGGGCACCGGGGAGCTGTTTTTT. This gives the protein CASSGVGTGELFF.

The rearrangement links TRBV28 to TRBJ1-1; D unresolved. Germline V lookup: CDR1 MDHEN, CDR2 SYDVKM. The CDR3 length is 13 residues. V was shortened by 6 bases and J by 0 bases, with 8 bases between the two germline ends. CDR3: CASRRIVNTEAFF. The DNA of the CDR3 is TGTGCCAGCAGGAGGATCGTGAACACTGAAGCTTTCTTT.

The chain has TRBV24-1 and TRBJ2-7; 7 nucleotides match TRBD1. The germline V gene encodes CDR1 KGHDR and CDR2 SFDVKD. This CDR3 region has 15 residues. J was trimmed by 6 bases and V by 2 bases; bases with no gene match: 9. The CDR3 nucleotides are TGTGCCACCAGTGATTCTAGGACAGGATCCGGCGAGCAGTACTTC. Residues: CATSDSRTGSGEQYF.

This clone showed up just once. The chain is built from TRBV6-5 and TRBJ1-4; possibly TRBD1 for D (6 bases). V was clipped by 10 bases and J by 8 bases, with 14 bases between them. From germline, CDR1 is MNHEY and CDR2 SVGAGI. CDR3 length: 12 residues. The CDR3 region is CATGAGDEKLFF. The CDR3 DNA follows: TGTGCCACCGGGGCAGGGGACGAAAAACTGTTTTTT.

DNA for the CDR3: TGTGCCAGCAGTGATGGGAGATTCTCTGGAAACACCATATATTTT. As protein: CASSDGRFSGNTIYF. This sequence joins TRBV25-1 and TRBJ1-3; D not certain. This CDR3 region has 15 residues. V was trimmed by 3 bases and J by 0 bases, leaving 9 bases between them. Germline lookup yields CDR1 MGHDK and CDR2 SYGVNS. The full variable domain, with the rest looked up from reference TRBV25-1 and TRBJ1-3, is EADIYQTPRYLVIGTGKKITLECSQTMGHDKMYWYQQDPGMELHLIHYSYGVNSTEKGDLSSESTVSRIRTEHFPLTLESARPSHTSQYLCASSDGRFSGNTIYFGEGSWLTVV.

The J gene is TRBJ2-1, the V gene TRBV9; D is tentatively TRBD1 or TRBD2 (6 bases each). The ends were cut back, 4 bases at V and 3 bases at J, with 17 bases in the middle. Germline V gene data show CDR1 as SGDLS and CDR2 as YYNGEE. This CDR3 spans 16 amino acids. The CDR3 reads CASSIGGLGVYNEQFF. The CDR3, as DNA: TGTGCCAGCAGCATCGGGGGCCTGGGAGTCTACAATGAGCAGTTCTTC.

The chain recombines TRBV5-1 with TRBJ2-7; 10 bases are a match to TRBD2. V lost 1 base, J lost 2 bases, and 9 bases stayed unmatched. There are 17 residues in the CDR3. The germline V gene encodes CDR1 SGHRS and CDR2 YFSETQ. The CDR3 is CASSLWASGGLTYEQYF. The CDR3 nucleotides are TGCGCCAGCAGCTTGTGGGCTAGCGGGGGCCTGACCTACGAGCAGTACTTC.

The chain has TRBV7-3 and TRBJ2-1, with a possible D match to TRBD1 (5 bases). V was cut by 2 bases and J by 5 bases, with 7 bases left in between. Germline CDR1 and CDR2: SGHTA and FQGTGA. The CDR3 is 13 amino acids. For the CDR3, the DNA is TGTGCCAGCAGCTTACTAGGGGACAATGAGCAGTTCTTC. Translation: CASSLLGDNEQFF.